The 28 T cell receptor beta chains below all came from one sample that was sequenced in a study of blood T cell repertoires in COVID-19. Produced via immunoSEQ multiplex PCR; TCRdb's table is partial and in-frame only. There are 150,000 to 180,000 clones in the sample; approximately 83% occur only once, and 12% lies in the top ten. Sequenced: peripheral blood. These receptor sequences come from a woman between 55 and 75 years old with COVID-19, enrolled during active disease.

The CDR3 protein is CSGLGGLNTEAFF. Written as DNA, the CDR3 is TGCAGCGGATTAGGGGGCCTGAACACTGAAGCTTTCTTT. The chain joins TRBV29-1 to TRBJ1-1; 7 bases map to TRBD1. This CDR3 region has 13 residues. Trimming removed 7 bases from V and 0 bases from J; junction bases left unmatched: 5. The V gene's germline CDR1 is SQVTM and CDR2 ANQGSEA.

V gene TRBV29-1 combines with J gene TRBJ2-3; D call uncertain. Trimming removed 6 bases at V and 4 bases at J, with 8 bases between. Germline-derived CDR1 and CDR2 are SQVTM and ANQGSEA. The CDR3 runs 11 residues. The CDR3 loop reads CSVAVADTQYF. CDR3 nucleotides: TGCAGCGTCGCAGTCGCAGATACGCAGTATTTT.

The sample holds a few counts of this clone. The J gene is TRBJ1-2, the V gene TRBV11-2; 7 bases match TRBD1. CDR1 SGHAT and CDR2 FQNNGV come from the germline V gene. The CDR3 loop spans 13 amino acids. V trimming: 0 bases; J trimming: 7 bases; junction bases outside the gene matches: 2. CDR3 nucleotide sequence: TGTGCCAGCAGCTTAGACGAGGGGGCTGGCTACACCTTC. It translates to CASSLDEGAGYTF.

V and J are TRBV5-1 and TRBJ1-1; D is possibly TRBD1 (6 bases). Germline CDR1 is SGHRS and CDR2 is YFSETQ. V lost 4 bases to trimming and J lost 0 bases, with 10 bases between them. The CDR3 spans 14 residues. Here the CDR3 reads CASSAGQMNTEAFF. The CDR3, as DNA: TGCGCCAGCAGCGCCGGACAGATGAACACTGAAGCTTTCTTT.

This clone was detected only a few times. V usage is TRBV5-1 and J usage is TRBJ1-2; a weak D match, TRBD1 (5 bases). Germline CDR1 and CDR2: SGHRS and YFSETQ. The CDR3 is 15 residues long. Deletions cut 0 bases from V and 4 bases from J, with 13 bases between. The chain's CDR3 is CASSLDSGQGYGYTF. CDR3 nucleotide sequence: TGCGCCAGCAGCTTGGATTCAGGGCAGGGCTATGGCTACACCTTC. The whole variable domain, remainder taken from reference TRBV5-1 and TRBJ1-2, is KAGVTQTPRYLIKTRGQQVTLSCSPISGHRSVSWYQQTPGQGLQFLFEYFSETQRNKGNFPGRFSGRQFSNSRSEMNVSTLELGDSALYLCASSLDSGQGYGYTFGSGTRLTVV.

The chain recombines TRBV2 with TRBJ1-5; possibly TRBD1 for D (6 bases). Germline V gene sequence: CDR1 SNHLY, CDR2 FYNNEI. The CDR3 consists of 15 residues. V was cut by 2 bases and J by 4 bases, with 12 bases left in between. This CDR3 is CASSENRAPNQPQHF. The CDR3 region has the DNA TGTGCCAGCAGTGAAAACAGGGCTCCAAATCAGCCCCAGCATTTT.

The table lists this clone with a count of one. In the same sample, other DNA sequences code for this CDR3. The rearrangement links TRBV5-1 to TRBJ1-2; D is perhaps TRBD1 (5 bases). The CDR3 loop spans 15 amino acids. Trimming shortened V by 0 bases and J by 1 base, and 10 bases separated the two germline ends. Germline V gene data show CDR1 as SGHRS and CDR2 as YFSETQ. CDR3 nucleotide sequence: TGCGCCAGCAGCTTGGATGCCGGGGGTAACTATGGCTACACCTTC. Encoded protein: CASSLDAGGNYGYTF.

This chain connects TRBV6-5 to TRBJ2-7; TRBD2 matches 7 bases. This CDR3 is built from 15 residues. Per the germline V gene, CDR1 is MNHEY and CDR2 is SVGAGI. V trimming: 7 bases; J trimming: 0 bases; junction bases outside the gene matches: 9. The CDR3 DNA follows: TGTGCCAGCATGGGGGGGAGGTTCGTCTCCTACGAGCAGTACTTC. It codes for CASMGGRFVSYEQYF.

The chain recombines TRBV6-5 with TRBJ1-3; no firm D call. This CDR3 spans 14 amino acids. V dropped 7 bases and J dropped 4 bases, with 14 bases sitting between them. The germline V gene encodes CDR1 MNHEY and CDR2 SVGAGI. DNA of the CDR3: TGTGCCAGCACCGTGGTGGGCAGGGGAAACACCATATATTTT. Translated, it gives CASTVVGRGNTIYF.

The chain joins TRBV5-1 to TRBJ1-2; D is possibly TRBD1 (5 bases). Germline V gene sequence: CDR1 SGHRS, CDR2 YFSETQ. V was cut by 4 bases and J by 6 bases, with 13 bases left in between. This CDR3 is built from 13 residues. The CDR3 reads CASSPRVDHGYTF. The DNA of the CDR3 is TGCGCCAGCAGCCCCAGGGTAGACCATGGCTACACCTTC. The complete variable domain, with remaining parts taken from reference TRBV5-1 and TRBJ1-2, reads KAGVTQTPRYLIKTRGQQVTLSCSPISGHRSVSWYQQTPGQGLQFLFEYFSETQRNKGNFPGRFSGRQFSNSRSEMNVSTLELGDSALYLCASSPRVDHGYTFGSGTRLTVV.

The chain is built from TRBV5-1 and TRBJ2-5, with TRBD2 matching 12 bases. In germline, CDR1 is SGHRS, CDR2 YFSETQ. There are 17 residues in the CDR3. J gave up 1 base and V 0 bases, and 4 bases lay outside the gene matches. The CDR3 sequence: CASSLAWTSGVQETQYF. CDR3 DNA: TGCGCCAGCAGCTTGGCATGGACTAGCGGGGTCCAAGAGACCCAGTACTTC.

CDR3 DNA sequence: TGTGCCACCAGCAGGGCAGGACAAACAGGCTACACCTTC. This codes for CATSRAGQTGYTF. V is TRBV15 and J is TRBJ1-2, with a possible D match to TRBD1 (5 bases). The ends were cut back, 3 bases at V and 8 bases at J, with 13 bases in the middle. The CDR3 loop spans 13 amino acids. CDR1 is LNHNV and CDR2 is YYDKDF in the germline V gene (reference sequence).

The rearrangement uses TRBV5-6 and TRBJ2-7; perhaps TRBD2 as D (5 bases). The CDR3 is 14 amino acids. V was pared by 3 bases and J by 2 bases, with 12 bases between. CDR1 is SGHDT and CDR2 is YYEEEE in the germline V gene. The CDR3 spells CASSSGSTAYEQYF. The CDR3 DNA sequence: TGTGCCAGCAGCTCGGGATCTACGGCCTACGAGCAGTACTTC.

This chain connects TRBV9 to TRBJ2-5; tentative D call: TRBD1 (6 bases). This CDR3 region has 15 residues. The germline CDR1 and CDR2 sequences are SGDLS and YYNGEE. The ends were cut back, 0 bases at V and 2 bases at J, with 11 bases in the middle. The CDR3 coding sequence is TGTGCCAGCAGCGTAGTAGCAGGACAGCAAGAGACCCAGTACTTC. Translating gives CASSVVAGQQETQYF.

The V gene is TRBV5-1, the J gene TRBJ2-2; D may be TRBD1 (5 bases). The CDR3 runs to 15 residues. The germline V gene encodes CDR1 SGHRS and CDR2 YFSETQ. V gave up 2 bases and J gave up 4 bases, with 12 bases separating them. CDR3 coding DNA: TGCGCCAGCAGCTTATCCCAGGGTAGCACCGGGGAGCTGTTTTTT. Amino acids: CASSLSQGSTGELFF.

The CDR3 DNA is TGCGCCAGCAGCTTGGAGCTAGCGGGAGGTGAGACCCAGTACTTC. It encodes CASSLELAGGETQYF. The rearrangement links TRBV5-1 to TRBJ2-5; 11 bases are a match to TRBD2. CDR1 SGHRS and CDR2 YFSETQ come from the germline V gene. V shed 0 bases, J shed 5 bases, and the junction held 3 bases outside the gene matches. This CDR3 has 15 amino acids.

V usage is TRBV5-4 and J usage is TRBJ2-1; the match to TRBD2 covers 7 bases. Looked up from germline, CDR1 is SGHNT and CDR2 is YYREEE (reference sequence). This CDR3 is 13 amino acids long. V lost 5 bases to trimming and J lost 8 bases; unmatched junction nucleotides: 7. CDR3 sequence reads: CASSSGTTYEQFF. The DNA of the CDR3 is TGTGCCAGCAGTTCCGGGACTACTTATGAGCAGTTCTTC.

The chain uses TRBV7-2 and TRBJ1-2; 8 nucleotides agree with TRBD1. Germline V lookup: CDR1 SGHTA, CDR2 FQGNSA. V gave up 3 bases and J gave up 7 bases; unmatched junction bases: 4. The CDR3 totals 13 residues. The CDR3 bases are TGTGCCAGCAGCTTCCGGGACAGGTCTGGCTACACCTTC. Translated, it gives CASSFRDRSGYTF. The entire variable domain, with the rest obtained from reference TRBV7-2 and TRBJ1-2, is as follows: GAGVSQSPSNKVTEKGKDVELRCDPISGHTALYWYRQSLGQGLEFLIYFQGNSAPDKSGLPSDRFSAERTGGSVSTLTIQRTQQEDSAVYLCASSFRDRSGYTFGSGTRLTVV.

The chain employs TRBV19 and TRBJ1-3; 8 positions agree with TRBD1. Germline V lookup: CDR1 LNHDA, CDR2 SQIVND (reference sequence). This CDR3 is built from 15 residues. V shed 7 bases and J 0 bases; nucleotides not matched to a gene: 5. The CDR3 DNA is TGTGCCAGTACCAGGGACAGGAGCTCTGGAAACACCATATATTTT. This sequence encodes CASTRDRSSGNTIYF. Filled out from reference TRBV19 and TRBJ1-3, the complete variable domain reads DGGITQSPKYLFRKEGQNVTLSCEQNLNHDAMYWYRQDPGQGLRLIYYSQIVNDFQKGDIAEGYSVSREKKESFPLTVTSAQKNPTAFYLCASTRDRSSGNTIYFGEGSWLTVV.

The rearrangement uses TRBV18 and TRBJ2-1, with 10 bases lining up with TRBD2. Germline CDR1 reads KGHSH; CDR2 reads LQKENI. Trimming removed 4 bases from V and 7 bases from J; junction bases left unmatched: 7. This CDR3 is built from 15 residues. This CDR3 is CASSHIERGGNEQFF. DNA for the CDR3: TGTGCCAGCTCACATATTGAGCGGGGGGGGAATGAGCAGTTCTTC.

This chain connects TRBV18 to TRBJ2-1; D not resolved. Germline CDR1 is KGHSH and CDR2 is LQKENI. CDR3 length equals 15 residues. The V end was cut by 3 bases, the J end by 3 bases, with 12 bases between. The DNA of the CDR3 is TGTGCCAGCTCACCTACCCCCCGGGTCTACAATGAGCAGTTCTTC. This gives the protein CASSPTPRVYNEQFF. Based on the CDR3 plus reference TRBV18 and TRBJ2-1, the full variable domain is NAGVMQNPRHLVRRRGQEARLRCSPMKGHSHVYWYRQLPEEGLKFMVYLQKENIIDESGMPKERFSAEFPKEGPSILRIQQVVRGDSAAYFCASSPTPRVYNEQFFGPGTRLTVL.

The chain recombines TRBV11-2 with TRBJ2-7; TRBD1 is a possible D gene (6 bases). CDR1 and CDR2 (germline): SGHAT, FQNNGV. This CDR3 spans 14 amino acids. V was trimmed by 6 bases and J by 1 base, leaving 13 bases between them. The DNA for the CDR3 is TGTGCCAGCAGGCATCTCGGGACATCCTACGAGCAGTACTTC. Protein sequence: CASRHLGTSYEQYF.

The chain carries TRBV19 and TRBJ2-3; 11 positions match TRBD2. V lost 3 bases and J lost 2; bases outside the gene matches: 13. The CDR3 runs to 19 residues. CDR1 is LNHDA and CDR2 is SQIVND in the germline V gene (reference sequence). The CDR3 sequence: CASSMAPPGTSGHTDTQYF. DNA for the CDR3: TGTGCCAGTAGTATGGCCCCGCCCGGGACTAGCGGACACACAGATACGCAGTATTTT.

The rearrangement joins TRBV5-1 to TRBJ2-5, with D possibly being TRBD2 (6 bases). V gave up 7 bases and J gave up 5 bases, with 18 bases separating them. Germline V gene sequence: CDR1 SGHRS, CDR2 YFSETQ. CDR3 length: 14 amino acids. The CDR3 spells CASYLALPGETQYF. For the CDR3, the DNA is TGCGCCAGCTATCTAGCGCTCCCCGGGGAGACCCAGTACTTC.

This clone was counted a few times. This chain connects TRBV11-2 to TRBJ2-1; the match to TRBD1 covers 9 bases. CDR3 length: 17 amino acids. Germline lookup yields CDR1 SGHAT and CDR2 FQNNGV. Trimming cost V 3 bases and J 4 bases; bases outside gene matches: 10. CDR3 region: CASSFPTGTGRYNEQFF. The CDR3 DNA reads as TGTGCCAGCAGCTTCCCCACCGGGACAGGGAGGTACAATGAGCAGTTCTTC.

V gene TRBV6-5 combines with J gene TRBJ1-1, with TRBD1 matching over 7 bases. V was pared by 6 bases and J by 0 bases, with 4 bases of the junction left unmatched. The V gene's germline CDR1 is MNHEY and CDR2 SVGAGI. The CDR3 is 14 residues long. The chain's CDR3 is CASSRDRLNTEAFF. In DNA, the CDR3 is TGTGCCAGCAGCCGGGACAGACTGAACACTGAAGCTTTCTTT.

The V call is TRBV5-1, the J call TRBJ1-5; 10 bases align to TRBD1. V shed 0 bases, J shed 5 bases, and the junction held 5 bases outside the gene matches. Per germline, CDR1 SGHRS and CDR2 YFSETQ. This CDR3 has 16 residues. CDR3 nucleotides: TGCGCCAGCAGCTTGGCACCGGACAGGGGGGATCAGCCCCAGCATTTT. This translates into CASSLAPDRGDQPQHF.

This CDR3 reads CASSVERRGEKLFF. In DNA form, the CDR3 reads TGTGCCAGCAGTGTCGAGCGTCGTGGTGAAAAACTGTTTTTT. The chain links TRBV2 to TRBJ1-4; D call uncertain. In germline, CDR1 is SNHLY, CDR2 FYNNEI. This CDR3 is 14 amino acids long. The ends were cut back, 4 bases at V and 7 bases at J, with 13 bases in the middle. Combining the CDR3 with reference TRBV2 and TRBJ1-4 gives the whole variable domain EPEVTQTPSHQVTQMGQEVILRCVPISNHLYFYWYRQILGQKVEFLVSFYNNEISEKSEIFDDQFSVERPDGSNFTLKIRSTKLEDSAMYFCASSVERRGEKLFFGSGTQLSVL.